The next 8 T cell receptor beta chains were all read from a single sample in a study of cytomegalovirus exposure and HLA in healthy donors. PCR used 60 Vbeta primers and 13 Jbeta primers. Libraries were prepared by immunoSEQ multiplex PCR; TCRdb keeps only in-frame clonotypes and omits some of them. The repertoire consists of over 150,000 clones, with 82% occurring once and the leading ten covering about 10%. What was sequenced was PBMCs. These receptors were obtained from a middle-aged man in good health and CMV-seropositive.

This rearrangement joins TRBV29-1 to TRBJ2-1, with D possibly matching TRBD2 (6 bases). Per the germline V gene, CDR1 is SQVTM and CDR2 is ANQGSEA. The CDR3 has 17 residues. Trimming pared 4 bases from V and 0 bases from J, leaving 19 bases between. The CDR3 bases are TGCAGCGTTGGAACGACTGGGAGGTTTAGCTCCTACAATGAGCAGTTCTTC. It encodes CSVGTTGRFSSYNEQFF.

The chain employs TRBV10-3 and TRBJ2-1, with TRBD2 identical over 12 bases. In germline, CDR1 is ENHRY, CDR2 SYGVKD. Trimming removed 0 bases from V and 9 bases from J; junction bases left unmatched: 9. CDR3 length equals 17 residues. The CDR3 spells CAISESELAGGPGEQFF. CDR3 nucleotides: TGTGCCATCAGTGAGTCGGAACTAGCGGGAGGTCCGGGTGAGCAGTTCTTC.

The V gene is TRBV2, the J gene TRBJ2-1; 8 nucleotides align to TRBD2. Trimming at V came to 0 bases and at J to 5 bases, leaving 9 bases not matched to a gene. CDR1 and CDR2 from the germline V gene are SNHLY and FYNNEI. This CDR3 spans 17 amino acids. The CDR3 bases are TGTGCCAGCAGTGAAGCGTCTAGGGCGGGGGGCAACAATGAGCAGTTCTTC. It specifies CASSEASRAGGNNEQFF. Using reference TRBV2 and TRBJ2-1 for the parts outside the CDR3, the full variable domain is EPEVTQTPSHQVTQMGQEVILRCVPISNHLYFYWYRQILGQKVEFLVSFYNNEISEKSEIFDDQFSVERPDGSNFTLKIRSTKLEDSAMYFCASSEASRAGGNNEQFFGPGTRLTVL.

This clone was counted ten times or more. The CDR3 reads CASTVTGGYEQYF. CDR3 sequence (DNA): TGTGCCAGTACCGTGACAGGGGGCTACGAGCAGTACTTC. The chain employs TRBV19 and TRBJ2-7, with 9 bases aligning to TRBD1. From germline, CDR1 is LNHDA and CDR2 SQIVND (reference sequence). The trim removed 7 bases at V and 3 bases at J, leaving 4 bases unmatched. The CDR3 consists of 13 residues.

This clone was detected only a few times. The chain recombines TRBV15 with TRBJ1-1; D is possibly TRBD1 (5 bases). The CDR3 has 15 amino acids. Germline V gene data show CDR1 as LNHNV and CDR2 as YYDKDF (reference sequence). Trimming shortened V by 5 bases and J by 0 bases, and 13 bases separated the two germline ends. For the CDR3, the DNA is TGTGCCACCAGCGTACAGGCGTCCATGAACACTGAAGCTTTCTTT. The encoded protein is CATSVQASMNTEAFF.

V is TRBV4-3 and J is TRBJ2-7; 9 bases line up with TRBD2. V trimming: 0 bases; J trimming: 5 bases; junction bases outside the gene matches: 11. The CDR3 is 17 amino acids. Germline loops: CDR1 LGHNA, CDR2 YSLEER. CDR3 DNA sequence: TGCGCCAGCAGCCAAGATTGGGCTAGCGGGACGCTGGACGAGCAGTACTTC. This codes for CASSQDWASGTLDEQYF.

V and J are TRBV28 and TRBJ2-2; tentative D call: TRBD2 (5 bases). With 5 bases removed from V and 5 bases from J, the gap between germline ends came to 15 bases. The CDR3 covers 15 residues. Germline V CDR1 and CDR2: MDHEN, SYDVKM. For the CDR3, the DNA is TGTGCCAGCAGTACTTTCAGCGGTCGGACCGGGGAGCTGTTTTTT. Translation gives CASSTFSGRTGELFF.

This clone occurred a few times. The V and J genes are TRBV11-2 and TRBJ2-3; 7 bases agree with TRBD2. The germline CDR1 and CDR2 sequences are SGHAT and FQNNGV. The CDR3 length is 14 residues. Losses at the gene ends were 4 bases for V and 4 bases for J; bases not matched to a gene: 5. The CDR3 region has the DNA TGTGCCAGCAGCTCCGGACTAGTCTCAGATACGCAGTATTTT. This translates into CASSSGLVSDTQYF.